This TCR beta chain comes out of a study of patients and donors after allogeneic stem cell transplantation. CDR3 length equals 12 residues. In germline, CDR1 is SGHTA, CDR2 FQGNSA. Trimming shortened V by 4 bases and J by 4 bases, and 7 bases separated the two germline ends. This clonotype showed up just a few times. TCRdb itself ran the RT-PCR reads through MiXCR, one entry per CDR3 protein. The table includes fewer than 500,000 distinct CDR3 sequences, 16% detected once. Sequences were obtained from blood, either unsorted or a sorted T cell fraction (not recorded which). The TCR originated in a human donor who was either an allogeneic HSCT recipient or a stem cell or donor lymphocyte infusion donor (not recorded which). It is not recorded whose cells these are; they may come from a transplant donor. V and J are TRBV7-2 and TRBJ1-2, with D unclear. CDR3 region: CASSYRGYGYTF. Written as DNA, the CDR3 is TGTGCCAGCAGCTACCGTGGCTATGGCTACACCTTC.